What follows are 27 T cell receptor beta chains derived from one specimen sequenced in a study of shared clonotypes between healthy human individuals. Using immunoSEQ multiplex PCR, the repertoire was profiled, and TCRdb retains in-frame clones only, with some absent. The data show 2 million to 2.5 million clones, 80% to 95% seen once. The sequenced sample was naive CD4+ T cells from PBMCs. The sample's subset: CD45RA+ positively selected. Source of these receptors: a man aged 18 to 29 in good health. Some clones in this sample may be carry-over from other donors' samples.

The chain recombines TRBV18 with TRBJ2-1; D gene uncertain. This CDR3 has 15 amino acids. Trimming shortened V by 3 bases and J by 3 bases, and 12 bases separated the two germline ends. The germline V gene has CDR1 KGHSH and CDR2 LQKENI. The CDR3 bases are TGTGCCAGCTCACCGCCACCCACTCTCTACAATGAGCAGTTCTTC. It specifies CASSPPPTLYNEQFF.

This clone was seen only once. The genes are TRBV19 and TRBJ2-2; D is perhaps TRBD1 (6 bases). V lost 9 bases to trimming and J lost 5 bases, with 16 bases between them. This CDR3 is built from 14 residues. The V gene's germline CDR1 is LNHDA and CDR2 SQIVND (reference sequence). The CDR3 here is CASRGRGSTGELFF. CDR3 sequence (DNA): TGTGCCAGCCGGGGCAGGGGAAGTACCGGGGAGCTGTTTTTT.

The V gene is TRBV7-3, the J gene TRBJ2-1, with a weak D call TRBD2 (6 bases). V was pared by 0 bases and J by 9 bases, with 9 bases between. CDR3 length equals 13 residues. Germline CDR1 reads SGHTA; CDR2 reads FQGTGA. The CDR3 reads CASSLTREGEQFF. The DNA for the CDR3 is TGTGCCAGCAGCTTAACGCGGGAAGGTGAGCAGTTCTTC.

This chain links TRBV15 with TRBJ2-5; 11 nucleotides line up with TRBD1. Trimming cost V 5 bases and J 5 bases; bases outside gene matches: 4. The CDR3 covers 14 residues. Germline loops: CDR1 LNHNV, CDR2 YYDKDF (reference sequence). CDR3 sequence: CATSRTGGGETQYF. The CDR3 bases are TGTGCCACCAGCCGGACAGGGGGCGGGGAGACCCAGTACTTC.

The chain combines TRBV4-2 with TRBJ2-1, with 13 bases that match TRBD2. Unmatched junction bases numbered 11, after V lost 5 bases and J lost 7 bases. CDR3 size: 17 residues. The germline gives CDR1 LGHNA, CDR2 YNFKEQ. The CDR3 DNA reads TGTGCCAGCAGCGCCGAGGGACTAGCGGGACGGAGGAATGAGCAGTTCTTC. It is translated as CASSAEGLAGRRNEQFF.

This clone was observed a handful of times. The chain has TRBV9 and TRBJ2-5; possible D gene TRBD1, 6 bases. The CDR3 consists of 15 residues. CDR1 is SGDLS and CDR2 is YYNGEE in the germline V gene. The V gene lost 4 bases and the J gene lost 1 base, with 14 bases spanning the gap. CDR3 amino acids: CASSPWAGVQETQYF. DNA of the CDR3: TGTGCCAGCAGCCCGTGGGCAGGGGTCCAAGAGACCCAGTACTTC.

The rearrangement joins TRBV9 to TRBJ2-1; 7 nucleotides align to TRBD2. This CDR3 comprises 16 residues. Per the germline V gene, CDR1 is SGDLS and CDR2 is YYNGEE. V shed 3 bases, J shed 4 bases, and the junction held 10 bases outside the gene matches. The CDR3 coding sequence is TGTGCCAGCAGCGGGGTAGGGGCGGGAGAGTACAATGAGCAGTTCTTC. This gives the protein CASSGVGAGEYNEQFF.

This chain connects TRBV28 to TRBJ1-2; D gene uncertain. Germline CDR1 and CDR2: MDHEN and SYDVKM. The germline V and J ends were trimmed by 6 bases and 2 bases, with 10 bases remaining between them. CDR3 size: 13 residues. The CDR3 bases are TGTGCCAGCAGCCCAAATAAAAACTATGGCTACACCTTC. Its translation: CASSPNKNYGYTF.

DNA of the CDR3: TGTGCCAGCAGCTCCACCGCGGGGAGAGGTTTCACAGATACGCAGTATTTT. Translation gives CASSSTAGRGFTDTQYF. The chain couples TRBV7-9 to TRBJ2-3, with TRBD2 as a possible D gene (6 bases). V lost 4 bases and J 2 bases, leaving 19 bases between the germline ends. CDR3 length equals 17 residues. Germline lookup yields CDR1 SEHNR and CDR2 FQNEAQ (reference sequence). Using reference TRBV7-9 and TRBJ2-3 for the parts outside the CDR3, the full variable domain is DTGVSQNPRHKITKRGQNVTFRCDPISEHNRLYWYRQTLGQGPEFLTYFQNEAQLEKSRLLSDRFSAERPKGSFSTLEIQRTEQGDSAMYLCASSSTAGRGFTDTQYFGPGTRLTVL.

V is TRBV5-4 and J is TRBJ1-3; possibly TRBD1 for D (5 bases). V was shortened by 4 bases and J by 4 bases, with 15 bases between the two germline ends. Per the germline V gene, CDR1 is SGHNT and CDR2 is YYREEE (reference sequence). The CDR3 has 15 amino acids. This CDR3 is CASSPGTGAGNTIYF. Written as DNA, the CDR3 is TGTGCCAGCAGCCCAGGGACCGGAGCCGGAAACACCATATATTTT.

The chain has TRBV19 and TRBJ2-3, with a possible D match to TRBD2 (6 bases). V gave up 4 bases and J gave up 9 bases, with 14 bases separating them. CDR3 length: 13 amino acids. CDR1 and CDR2 (germline): LNHDA, SQIVND (reference sequence). The CDR3 loop reads CASSTWTTGTQYF. CDR3 coding DNA: TGTGCCAGTAGTACTTGGACTACCGGGACGCAGTATTTT.

V and J are TRBV9 and TRBJ2-2; D not certain. Per the germline V gene, CDR1 is SGDLS and CDR2 is YYNGEE. V dropped 4 bases and J dropped 1 base, with 14 bases sitting between them. The CDR3 is 16 residues long. CDR3 loop: CASSPLSQLNTGELFF. In DNA, the CDR3 is TGTGCCAGCAGCCCACTCAGTCAGTTGAACACCGGGGAGCTGTTTTTT.

The chain employs TRBV7-3 and TRBJ2-7; D is uncertain. The CDR3 sequence is 14 residues long. Per the germline V gene, CDR1 is SGHTA and CDR2 is FQGTGA. The ends were cut back, 6 bases at V and 0 bases at J, with 12 bases in the middle. CDR3 sequence: CASRSDISSYEQYF. In DNA, the CDR3 is TGTGCCAGCAGGTCAGACATAAGCTCCTACGAGCAGTACTTC.

This chain links TRBV5-1 with TRBJ2-3; D remains unclear. The CDR3 sequence is 12 residues long. The germline gives CDR1 SGHRS, CDR2 YFSETQ. The V gene lost 6 bases and the J gene lost 1 base, with 6 bases spanning the gap. In nucleotides, the CDR3 is TGCGCCAGCAATACAGGCACAGATACGCAGTATTTT. This sequence encodes CASNTGTDTQYF.

The CDR3 protein is CAWSRGGESPLHF. CDR3 DNA: TGTGCCTGGAGCCGGGGGGGCGAATCACCCCTCCACTTT. V usage is TRBV30 and J usage is TRBJ1-6; TRBD1 might be the D (6 bases). CDR3 length: 13 amino acids. In germline, CDR1 is GTSNPN, CDR2 SVGIG (reference sequence). V dropped 3 bases and J dropped 10 bases, with 13 bases sitting between them.

The V gene is TRBV5-1, the J gene TRBJ1-2; no clear D. With 0 bases removed from V and 8 bases from J, the gap between germline ends came to 8 bases. The CDR3 spans 12 residues. The germline CDR1 and CDR2 sequences are SGHRS and YFSETQ. The CDR3 DNA reads as TGCGCCAGCAGCTTGGCAGGAGGGGGCTACACCTTC. Translated: CASSLAGGGYTF.

This chain connects TRBV15 to TRBJ2-5; D remains unclear. The length of the CDR3 is 12 residues. V dropped 0 bases and J dropped 4 bases, with 3 bases sitting between them. CDR1 and CDR2 from the germline V gene are LNHNV and YYDKDF (reference sequence). As DNA, the CDR3 is TGTGCCACCAGCAGAGAGGTAGAGACCCAGTACTTC. Amino acids: CATSREVETQYF.

This chain joins TRBV19 and TRBJ2-7; 9 nucleotides match TRBD1. V shed 5 bases, J shed 12 bases, and the junction held 8 bases outside the gene matches. The germline V gene has CDR1 LNHDA and CDR2 SQIVND (reference sequence). The CDR3 totals 12 residues. For the CDR3, the DNA is TGTGCCAGTAGTGCCCCGGACAGGGGCCCGTACTTC. Residues: CASSAPDRGPYF.

Points on this clone: Other nucleotide sequences in the sample specify the same CDR3. The J gene is TRBJ2-5, the V gene TRBV2; D call uncertain. In germline, CDR1 is SNHLY, CDR2 FYNNEI. Trimming removed 4 bases from V and 2 bases from J, with 2 bases in between. The CDR3 totals 11 residues. CDR3 loop: CASSGQETQYF. CDR3 nucleotides: TGTGCCAGCAGTGGGCAAGAGACCCAGTACTTC.

This clone was seen only a few times. The DNA for the CDR3 is TGTGCCAGCAGTGAAGATCCGTGGCAGATAGCAGATACGCAGTATTTT. Its translation is CASSEDPWQIADTQYF. The chain employs TRBV2 and TRBJ2-3; no clear D gene. CDR1 is SNHLY and CDR2 is FYNNEI in the germline V gene. V was shortened by 1 base and J by 4 bases, with 15 bases between the two germline ends. The CDR3 length is 16 residues.

The rearrangement links TRBV6-1 to TRBJ2-7, with D maybe TRBD2 (6 bases). V was trimmed by 3 bases and J by 3 bases, leaving 12 bases between them. This CDR3 comprises 14 residues. CDR1 and CDR2 from the germline V gene are MNHNS and SASEGT. CDR3 residues: CASSDSLAYYEQYF. In nucleotides, the CDR3 is TGTGCCAGCAGTGACTCGCTAGCGTACTACGAGCAGTACTTC.

This chain uses TRBV7-7 with TRBJ2-3; 11 bases are a match to TRBD2. Germline values: CDR1 SSHAT, CDR2 FNYEAQ (reference sequence). V gave up 5 bases and J gave up 0 bases; unmatched junction bases: 7. This CDR3 is 17 amino acids long. CDR3 nucleotides: TGTGCCAGCAGCCCTAGCCGGACTAGCGGGAGCACAGATACGCAGTATTTT. Translated: CASSPSRTSGSTDTQYF.

For this clone: Within the sample, other DNA sequences also encode this same CDR3. The chain uses TRBV4-1 and TRBJ2-7, with 12 nucleotides matching TRBD2. The CDR3 contains 15 residues. The germline gives CDR1 MGHRA, CDR2 YSYEKL. Germline trimming cut 2 bases from V and 4 bases from J; bases unmatched to any gene: 3. The CDR3, as DNA: TGCGCCAGCAGCCAACCGACTAGCGGGAGTTACGAGCAGTACTTC. Protein: CASSQPTSGSYEQYF.

This clone turned up a few times. The sample contains more than one DNA sequence encoding this CDR3. The chain employs TRBV28 and TRBJ2-7; a weak D match, TRBD2 (6 bases). CDR3 length: 14 residues. Trimming pared 4 bases from V and 1 base from J, leaving 11 bases between. From germline, CDR1 is MDHEN and CDR2 SYDVKM. The CDR3: CASSWVGGSYEQYF. For the CDR3, the DNA is TGTGCCAGCAGTTGGGTGGGGGGTTCCTACGAGCAGTACTTC.

For the CDR3, the DNA is TGTGCCAGCAGTGCATCACAGGGGGGGAATTCACCCCTCCACTTT. As protein: CASSASQGGNSPLHF. The V and J genes are TRBV28 and TRBJ1-6, with 8 bases lining up with TRBD1. Trimming removed 5 bases from V and 7 bases from J; junction bases left unmatched: 7. From germline, CDR1 is MDHEN and CDR2 SYDVKM. The CDR3 sequence is 15 residues long. Looking up the rest from reference TRBV28 and TRBJ1-6 gives the full variable domain: DVKVTQSSRYLVKRTGEKVFLECVQDMDHENMFWYRQDPGLGLRLIYFSYDVKMKEKGDIPEGYSVSREKKERFSLILESASTNQTSMYLCASSASQGGNSPLHFGNGTRLTVT.

The chain is built from TRBV11-3 and TRBJ2-1; 8 bases are shared with TRBD2. The CDR3 covers 17 residues. Unmatched junction bases numbered 7, after V lost 1 base and J lost 2 bases. Germline CDR1 reads SGHNT; CDR2 reads YENEEA. The CDR3, as DNA: TGTGCCAGCAGCTTAGGCCTTCGAGCGGGAGCCTACAATGAGCAGTTCTTC. It codes for CASSLGLRAGAYNEQFF.

This clone was detected only once. The rearrangement uses TRBV4-1 and TRBJ2-7; a possible D gene is TRBD1 (6 bases). This CDR3 spans 16 amino acids. Germline CDR1 MGHRA, CDR2 YSYEKL. V was clipped by 1 base and J by 2 bases, with 15 bases between them. CDR3 DNA sequence: TGCGCCAGCAGCCAAGGGTTATCGAGGGGGACCTACGAGCAGTACTTC. It is translated as CASSQGLSRGTYEQYF.